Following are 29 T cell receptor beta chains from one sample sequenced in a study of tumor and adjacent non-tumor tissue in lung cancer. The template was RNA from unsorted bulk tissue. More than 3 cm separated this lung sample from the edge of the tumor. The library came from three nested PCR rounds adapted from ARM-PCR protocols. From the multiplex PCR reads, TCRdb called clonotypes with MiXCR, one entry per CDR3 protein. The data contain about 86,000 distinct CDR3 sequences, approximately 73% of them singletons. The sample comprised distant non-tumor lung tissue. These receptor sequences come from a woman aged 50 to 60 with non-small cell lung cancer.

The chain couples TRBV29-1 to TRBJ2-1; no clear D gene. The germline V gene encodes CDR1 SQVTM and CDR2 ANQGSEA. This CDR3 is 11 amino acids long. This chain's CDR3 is CTIGRVNEQFF. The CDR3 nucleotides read TGCACCATCGGTCGGGTGAATGAGCAGTTCTTC.

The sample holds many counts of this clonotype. This CDR3 is CASSQALAQETQYF. The CDR3, as DNA: TGTGCCAGCAGCCAAGCTTTGGCCCAAGAGACCCAGTACTTC. This chain links TRBV14 with TRBJ2-5; D ambiguous. CDR3 length: 14 amino acids. V lost 1 base to trimming and J lost 1 base, with 7 bases between them. Germline CDR1 is SGHDN and CDR2 is FVKESK.

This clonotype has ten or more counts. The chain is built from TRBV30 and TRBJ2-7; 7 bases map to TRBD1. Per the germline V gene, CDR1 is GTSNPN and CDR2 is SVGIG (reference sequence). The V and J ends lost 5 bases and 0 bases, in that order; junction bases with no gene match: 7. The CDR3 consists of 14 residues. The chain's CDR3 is CAWVGQALSYEQYF. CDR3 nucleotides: TGTGCCTGGGTCGGACAGGCCCTCTCCTACGAGCAGTACTTC.

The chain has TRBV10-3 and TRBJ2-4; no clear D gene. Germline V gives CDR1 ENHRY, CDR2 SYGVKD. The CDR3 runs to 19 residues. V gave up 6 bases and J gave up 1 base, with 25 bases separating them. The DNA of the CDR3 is TGTGCCATCAGAAACCGACGGCCCCCTGTAAATATGGCCAAAAACATTCAGTACTTC. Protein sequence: CAIRNRRPPVNMAKNIQYF.

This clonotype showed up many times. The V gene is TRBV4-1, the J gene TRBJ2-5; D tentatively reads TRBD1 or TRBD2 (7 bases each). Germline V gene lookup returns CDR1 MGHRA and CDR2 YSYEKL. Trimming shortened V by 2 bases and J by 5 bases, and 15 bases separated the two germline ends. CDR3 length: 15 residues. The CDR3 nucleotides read TGCGCCAGCAGCCAACAGGGGGGGAATCAGGAGACCCAGTACTTC. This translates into CASSQQGGNQETQYF.

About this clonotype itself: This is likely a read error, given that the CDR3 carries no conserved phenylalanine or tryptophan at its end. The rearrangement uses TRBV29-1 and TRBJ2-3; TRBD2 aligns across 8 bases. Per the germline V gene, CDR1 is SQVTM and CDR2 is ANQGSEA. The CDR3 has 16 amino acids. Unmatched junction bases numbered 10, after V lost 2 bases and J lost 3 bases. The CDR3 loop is CSVENRLAGNTDTQYI. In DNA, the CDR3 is TGCAGCGTTGAAAATAGGCTAGCGGGTAATACAGATACGCAGTATATC.

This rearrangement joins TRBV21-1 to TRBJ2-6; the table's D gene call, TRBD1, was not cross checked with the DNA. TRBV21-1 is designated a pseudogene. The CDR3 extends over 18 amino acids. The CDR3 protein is CTSSAGDRPSSGANVLTF. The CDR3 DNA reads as TGTACCAGCAGCGCAGGGGACAGGCCCTCCTCTGGGGCCAACGTCCTGACTTTT.

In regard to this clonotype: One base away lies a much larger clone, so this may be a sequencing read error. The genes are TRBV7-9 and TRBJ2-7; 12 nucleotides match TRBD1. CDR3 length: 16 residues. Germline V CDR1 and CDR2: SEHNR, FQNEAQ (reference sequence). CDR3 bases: TGTGCCAGCAGCCGTCCGGGGACAGGGGGCCTGTACGAGCCGTACTTC. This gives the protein CASSRPGTGGLYEPYF.

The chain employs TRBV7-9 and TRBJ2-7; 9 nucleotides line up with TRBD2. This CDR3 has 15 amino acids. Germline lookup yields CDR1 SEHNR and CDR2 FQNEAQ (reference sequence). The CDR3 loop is CICKRAGGAFDEQYF. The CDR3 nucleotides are TGTATCTGCAAACGAGCGGGAGGCGCGTTCGACGAGCAGTACTTC.

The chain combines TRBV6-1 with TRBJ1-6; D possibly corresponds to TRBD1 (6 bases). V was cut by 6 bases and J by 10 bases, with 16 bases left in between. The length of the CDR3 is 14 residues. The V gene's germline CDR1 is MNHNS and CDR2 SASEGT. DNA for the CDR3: TGTGCCAGCAGGTACCGGGGACAATGCTCACCCCTCCACTTT. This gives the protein CASRYRGQCSPLHF.

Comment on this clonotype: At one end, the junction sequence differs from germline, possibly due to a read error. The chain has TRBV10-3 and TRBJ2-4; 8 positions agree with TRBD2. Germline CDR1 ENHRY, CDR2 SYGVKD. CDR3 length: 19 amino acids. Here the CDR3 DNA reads TGTGCCATCAGTGAGTCGGGGGAACTAGCGGCACTAGCCAAAAACATTCAGTGCTTC. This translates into CAISESGELAALAKNIQCF.

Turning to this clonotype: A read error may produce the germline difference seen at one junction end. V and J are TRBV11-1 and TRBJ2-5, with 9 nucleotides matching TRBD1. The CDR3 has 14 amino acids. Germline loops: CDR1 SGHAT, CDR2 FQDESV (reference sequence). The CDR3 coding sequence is TGTGTCAGCAACCCGGGACAGGGCGTAGAGGCCCAGTACTTC. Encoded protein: CVSNPGQGVEAQYF.

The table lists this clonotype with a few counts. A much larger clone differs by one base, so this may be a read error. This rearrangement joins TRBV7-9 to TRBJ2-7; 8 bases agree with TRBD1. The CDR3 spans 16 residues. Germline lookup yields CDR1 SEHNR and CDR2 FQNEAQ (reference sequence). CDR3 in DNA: TGTGTCAGCAGCTTAACTACAGGGGGATACTCCTACGAGCAGTACTTC. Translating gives CVSSLTTGGYSYEQYF.

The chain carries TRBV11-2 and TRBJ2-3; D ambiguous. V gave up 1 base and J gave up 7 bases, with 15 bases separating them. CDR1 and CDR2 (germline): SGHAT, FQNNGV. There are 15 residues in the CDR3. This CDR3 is CASSLGRPLDHTQYF. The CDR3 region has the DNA TGTGCCAGCAGCTTAGGACGCCCATTGGACCATACGCAGTATTTT.

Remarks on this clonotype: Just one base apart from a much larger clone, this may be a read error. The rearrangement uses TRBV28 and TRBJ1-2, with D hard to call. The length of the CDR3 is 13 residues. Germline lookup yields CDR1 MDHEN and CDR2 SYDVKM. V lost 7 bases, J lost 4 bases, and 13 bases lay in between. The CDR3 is CASILGSFYGYTF. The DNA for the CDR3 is TGTGCCAGCATCCTTGGGTCTTTCTATGGCTACACCTTC.

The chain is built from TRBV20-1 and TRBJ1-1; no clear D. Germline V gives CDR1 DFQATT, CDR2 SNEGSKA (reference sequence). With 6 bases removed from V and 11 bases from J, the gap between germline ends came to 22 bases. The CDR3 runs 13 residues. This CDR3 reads CSAPVGHSIEAFF. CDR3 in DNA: TGCAGTGCCCCCGTCGGGCATTCGATTGAGGCTTTCTTT.

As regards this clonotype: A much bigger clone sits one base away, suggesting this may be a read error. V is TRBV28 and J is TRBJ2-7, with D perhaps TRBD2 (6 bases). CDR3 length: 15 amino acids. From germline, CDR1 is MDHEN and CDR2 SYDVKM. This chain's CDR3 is CAISLGGNPSYEQYF. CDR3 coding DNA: TGTGCCATCAGTTTAGGCGGGAACCCCTCCTACGAGCAGTACTTC.

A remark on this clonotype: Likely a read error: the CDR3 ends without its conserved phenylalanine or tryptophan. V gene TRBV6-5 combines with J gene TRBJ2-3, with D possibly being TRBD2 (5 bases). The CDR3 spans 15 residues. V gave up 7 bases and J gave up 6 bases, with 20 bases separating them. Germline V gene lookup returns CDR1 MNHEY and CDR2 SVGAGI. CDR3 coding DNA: TGTGCCAGCAACCTCGAGGGTGGGAGAGAGGATACGCAGTATTTG. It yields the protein CASNLEGGREDTQYL.

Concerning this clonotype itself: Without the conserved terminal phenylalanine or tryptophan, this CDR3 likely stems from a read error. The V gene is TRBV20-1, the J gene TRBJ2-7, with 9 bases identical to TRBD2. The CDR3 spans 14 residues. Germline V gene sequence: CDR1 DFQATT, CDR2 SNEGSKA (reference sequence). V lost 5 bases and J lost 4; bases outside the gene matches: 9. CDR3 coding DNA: TGCAGTGCTTTAGCGGGAGCCGGTGGATACGAGCAGTACTTA. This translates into CSALAGAGGYEQYL.

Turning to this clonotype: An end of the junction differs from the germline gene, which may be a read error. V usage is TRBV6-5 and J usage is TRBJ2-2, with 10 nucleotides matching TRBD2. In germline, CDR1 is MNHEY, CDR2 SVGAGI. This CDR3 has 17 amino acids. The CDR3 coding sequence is TGTGCCAGCAGTCGGTTGTTACTAGCGGGAATCCCCGGGGAGTTGTTTTTT. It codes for CASSRLLLAGIPGELFF.

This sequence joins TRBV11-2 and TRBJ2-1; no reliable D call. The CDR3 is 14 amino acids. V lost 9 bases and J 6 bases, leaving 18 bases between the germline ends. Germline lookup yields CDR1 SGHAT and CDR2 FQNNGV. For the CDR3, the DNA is TGTGCCAGTAGCCTCTACACTAACTCCAATGAGCAGTTCTTC. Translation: CASSLYTNSNEQFF.

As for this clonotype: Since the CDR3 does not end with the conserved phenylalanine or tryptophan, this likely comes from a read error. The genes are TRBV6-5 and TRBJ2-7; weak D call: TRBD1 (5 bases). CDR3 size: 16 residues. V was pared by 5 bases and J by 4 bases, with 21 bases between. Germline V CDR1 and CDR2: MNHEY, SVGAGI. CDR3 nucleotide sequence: TGTGCCAGCAGTAAATCAGGGCCCCTGGGTGGTTACGAGCAGTACTCC. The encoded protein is CASSKSGPLGGYEQYS.

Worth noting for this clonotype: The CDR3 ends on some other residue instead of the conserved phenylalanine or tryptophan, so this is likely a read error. The CDR3 region is CASSEIQWESGRPSTDTQYS. The CDR3 nucleotides read TGTGCCAGCAGTGAAATTCAGTGGGAGAGCGGGAGACCGAGCACAGATACGCAGTATTCT. The genes are TRBV6-1 and TRBJ2-3, with 8 bases matching TRBD2. Germline CDR1 and CDR2: MNHNS and SASEGT. V lost 2 bases and J lost 0; bases outside the gene matches: 16. There are 20 residues in the CDR3.

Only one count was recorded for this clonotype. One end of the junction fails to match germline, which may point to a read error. DNA of the CDR3: TGTGCCAGCAACTTGGGGGCCGGGTCGTACGAGCAGTACTTC. Its protein product is CASNLGAGSYEQYF. V and J are TRBV5-5 and TRBJ2-7; D possibly corresponds to TRBD1 (6 bases). The V gene's germline CDR1 is SGHKS and CDR2 YYEKEE (reference sequence). This CDR3 has 14 amino acids.

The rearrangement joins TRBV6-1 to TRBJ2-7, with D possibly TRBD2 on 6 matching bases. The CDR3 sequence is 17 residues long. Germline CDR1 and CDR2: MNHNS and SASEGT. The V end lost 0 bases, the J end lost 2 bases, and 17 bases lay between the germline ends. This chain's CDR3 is CASSEAARTNGTYEQYF. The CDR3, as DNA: TGTGCCAGCAGTGAAGCGGCTCGGACTAACGGAACCTACGAGCAGTACTTC.

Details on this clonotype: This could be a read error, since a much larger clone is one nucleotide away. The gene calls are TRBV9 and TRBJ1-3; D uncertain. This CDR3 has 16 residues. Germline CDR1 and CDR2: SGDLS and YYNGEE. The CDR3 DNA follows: TGTGCCAGCAGCGTAGGAGTACTTTCCTCTGGAAGCACCATATATTTT. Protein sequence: CASSVGVLSSGSTIYF.

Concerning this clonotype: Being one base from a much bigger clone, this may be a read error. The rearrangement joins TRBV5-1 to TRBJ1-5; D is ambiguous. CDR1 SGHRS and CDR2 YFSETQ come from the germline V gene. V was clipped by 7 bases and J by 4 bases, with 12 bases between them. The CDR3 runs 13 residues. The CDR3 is CASAIDGNQPQHF. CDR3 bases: TGCGCCAGCGCTATTGACGGTAATCAGCCCCAGCATTTT.

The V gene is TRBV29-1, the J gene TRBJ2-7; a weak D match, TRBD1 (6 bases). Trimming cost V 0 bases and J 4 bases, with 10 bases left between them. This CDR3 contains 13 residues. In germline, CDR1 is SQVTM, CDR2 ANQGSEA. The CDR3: CSVEDPQGYEQYF. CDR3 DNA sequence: TGCAGCGTTGAAGACCCACAGGGTTACGAGCAGTACTTC.

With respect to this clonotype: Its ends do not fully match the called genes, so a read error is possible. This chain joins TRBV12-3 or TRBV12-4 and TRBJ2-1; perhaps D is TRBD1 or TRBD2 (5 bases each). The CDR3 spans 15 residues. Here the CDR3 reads CTSGSPGRGSNEQFF. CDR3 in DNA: TGTACCAGCGGTTCCCCGGGACGGGGATCTAATGAGCAGTTTTTC.